This T cell receptor (beta chain) was sequenced during a study of response to subunit inactivated influenza vaccine. The CDR3 has 16 amino acids. Germline CDR1 SGHRS, CDR2 YFSETQ. V lost 2 bases to trimming and J lost 8 bases, with 22 bases between them. About this clonotype: Its antigen is unknown.

Points from the study as a whole: The authors suggested that every seasonal influenza vaccination recruits few new T cells.

TCRdb re-analysed the RT-PCR reads in MiXCR, keeping a single row per CDR3 protein. The sample carries some 800,000 distinct CDR3 sequences, approximately 21% recorded once. The sequence came from a man over 45 who received an inactivated influenza vaccine. Source: PBMCs from blood, taken about 5 days after vaccination. The chain links TRBV5-1 to TRBJ1-2, with a weak D call TRBD1 (6 bases). CDR3 sequence (DNA): TGCGCCAGCAGCTTTGGTTGGGACGCAGGGGCCCGGGGCTACACCTTC. Encoded protein: CASSFGWDAGARGYTF.